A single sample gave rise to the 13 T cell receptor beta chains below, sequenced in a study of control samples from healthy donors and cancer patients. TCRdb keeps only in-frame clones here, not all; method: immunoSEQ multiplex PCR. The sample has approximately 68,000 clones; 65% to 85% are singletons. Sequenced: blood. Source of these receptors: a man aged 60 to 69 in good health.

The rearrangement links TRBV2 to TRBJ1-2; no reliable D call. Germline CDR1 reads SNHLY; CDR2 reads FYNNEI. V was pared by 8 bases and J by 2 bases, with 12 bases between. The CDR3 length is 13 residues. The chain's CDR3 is CASRSILNYGYTF. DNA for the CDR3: TGTGCCAGCCGGTCTATACTAAACTATGGCTACACCTTC.

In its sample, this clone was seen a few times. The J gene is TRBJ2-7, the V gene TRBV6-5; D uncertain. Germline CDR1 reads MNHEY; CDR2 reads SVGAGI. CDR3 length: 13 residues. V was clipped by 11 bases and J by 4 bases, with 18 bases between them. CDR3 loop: CAAHGQVLYEQYF. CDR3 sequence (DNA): TGTGCCGCCCACGGTCAGGTCCTTTACGAGCAGTACTTC.

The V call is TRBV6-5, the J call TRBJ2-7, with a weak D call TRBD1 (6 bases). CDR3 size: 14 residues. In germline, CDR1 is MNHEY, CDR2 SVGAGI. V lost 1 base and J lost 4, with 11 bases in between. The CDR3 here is CASSYYRVGYEQYF. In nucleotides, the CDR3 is TGTGCCAGCAGTTACTACAGGGTGGGGTACGAGCAGTACTTC.

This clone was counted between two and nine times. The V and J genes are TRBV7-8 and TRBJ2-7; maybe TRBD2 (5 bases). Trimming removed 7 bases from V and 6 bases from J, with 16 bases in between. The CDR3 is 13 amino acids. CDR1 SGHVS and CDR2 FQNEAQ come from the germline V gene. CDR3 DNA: TGTGCCAGCACTAGCAGAGAAAATTTCGAGCAGTACTTC. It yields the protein CASTSRENFEQYF.

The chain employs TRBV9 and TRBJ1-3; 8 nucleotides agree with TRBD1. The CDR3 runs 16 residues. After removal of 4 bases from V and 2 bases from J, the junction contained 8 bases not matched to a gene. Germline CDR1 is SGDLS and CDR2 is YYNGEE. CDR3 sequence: CASSPTGGIAGNTIYF. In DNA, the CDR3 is TGTGCCAGCAGCCCCACAGGGGGAATCGCTGGAAACACCATATATTTT. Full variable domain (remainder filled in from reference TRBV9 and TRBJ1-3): DSGVTQTPKHLITATGQRVTLRCSPRSGDLSVYWYQQSLDQGLQFLIQYYNGEERAKGNILERFSAQQFPDLHSELNLSSLELGDSALYFCASSPTGGIAGNTIYFGEGSWLTVV.

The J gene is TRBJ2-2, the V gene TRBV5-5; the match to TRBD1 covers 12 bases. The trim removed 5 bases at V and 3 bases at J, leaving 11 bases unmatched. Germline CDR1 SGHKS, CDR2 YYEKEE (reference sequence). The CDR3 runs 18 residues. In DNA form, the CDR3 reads TGTGCCAGCAGGGCGGGACAGGGGGCCAAAGATGACACCGGGGAGCTGTTTTTT. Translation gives CASRAGQGAKDDTGELFF.

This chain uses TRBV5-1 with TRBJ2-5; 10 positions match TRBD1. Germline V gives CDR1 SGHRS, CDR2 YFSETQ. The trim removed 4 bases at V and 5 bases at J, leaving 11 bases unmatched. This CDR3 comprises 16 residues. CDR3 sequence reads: CASSPRTGGVWETQYF. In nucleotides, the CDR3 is TGCGCCAGCAGCCCCCGGACAGGGGGTGTCTGGGAGACCCAGTACTTC.

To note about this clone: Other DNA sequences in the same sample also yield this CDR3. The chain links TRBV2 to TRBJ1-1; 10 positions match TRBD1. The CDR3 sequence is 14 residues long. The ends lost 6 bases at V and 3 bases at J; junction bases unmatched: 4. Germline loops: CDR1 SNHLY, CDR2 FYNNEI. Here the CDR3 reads CASSRQGADTEAFF. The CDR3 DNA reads TGTGCCAGCAGCCGACAGGGGGCGGACACTGAAGCTTTCTTT.

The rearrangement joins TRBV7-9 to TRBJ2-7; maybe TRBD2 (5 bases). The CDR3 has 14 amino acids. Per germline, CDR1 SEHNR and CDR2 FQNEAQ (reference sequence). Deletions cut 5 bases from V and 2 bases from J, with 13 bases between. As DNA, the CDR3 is TGTGCCAGCAGCGTTGGACTTACCCCCTACGAGCAGTACTTC. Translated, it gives CASSVGLTPYEQYF.

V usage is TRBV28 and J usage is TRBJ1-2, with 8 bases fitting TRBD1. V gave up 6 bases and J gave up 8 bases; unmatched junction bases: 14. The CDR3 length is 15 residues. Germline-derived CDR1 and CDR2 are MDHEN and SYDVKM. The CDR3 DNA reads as TGTGCCAGCAGACAGACCGGAAGGACAGGGAGCGGCTACACCTTC. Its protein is CASRQTGRTGSGYTF.

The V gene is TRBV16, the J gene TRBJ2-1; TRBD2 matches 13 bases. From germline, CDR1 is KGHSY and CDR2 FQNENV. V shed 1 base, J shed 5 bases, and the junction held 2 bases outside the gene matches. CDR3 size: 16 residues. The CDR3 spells CASSQWTSGSHNEQFF. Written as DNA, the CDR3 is TGTGCCAGCAGCCAATGGACTAGCGGGAGCCACAATGAGCAGTTCTTC.

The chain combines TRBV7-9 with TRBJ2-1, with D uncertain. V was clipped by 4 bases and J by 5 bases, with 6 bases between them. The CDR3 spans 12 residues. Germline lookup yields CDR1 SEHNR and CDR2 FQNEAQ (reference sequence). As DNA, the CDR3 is TGTGCCAGCAGCTGGAGAGACAATGAGCAGTTCTTC. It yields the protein CASSWRDNEQFF.

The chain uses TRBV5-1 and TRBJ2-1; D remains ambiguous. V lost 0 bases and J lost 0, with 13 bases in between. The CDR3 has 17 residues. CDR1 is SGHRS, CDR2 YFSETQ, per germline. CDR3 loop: CASSLARGTPSYNEQFF. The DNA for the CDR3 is TGCGCCAGCAGCTTGGCGAGAGGTACCCCCTCCTACAATGAGCAGTTCTTC.